This is a list of T cell receptor beta chains from one sample in a study of T cells after yellow fever vaccination. TCRdb recomputed calls from the 5' RACE reads with MiXCR, one row per CDR3 protein. The repertoire consists of 50,000 to 60,000 distinct CDR3 sequences, with about 6.6% occurring once and the leading ten covering 20% to 25%. This specimen consisted of CD8+ T cells not binding an NS4B(214-222) dextramer, sorted from PBMCs, obtained 35 to 50 days after the first yellow fever vaccination. These TCRs come from a man between 18 and 29 years old who received the YFV17D yellow fever vaccine. Each CDR3 is given with its conserved first and last residue. The D gene is left open where the match is weak. Size tells how often a clone was seen (once, few, many) or the class of an expanded clone, and some rows leave it out.

j_gene | v_gene | d_gene | abundance | CDR3nt | CDR3aa
TRBJ1-2 | TRBV15 | - | - | TGTGCCACCAGCACGACAGCCAACCTCAACTATGGCTACACCTTC | CATSTTANLNYGYTF
TRBJ2-3 | TRBV5-6 | TRBD2 | many | TGTGCCAGCAGCATCACTCCCGGGCGGGGGGTATCTGAGGATACGCAGTATTTT | CASSITPGRGVSEDTQYF
TRBJ2-7 | TRBV4-1 | - | many | TGCGCCAGCAGCCAAGATCTAACGCCAAGACCAACCTACGAGCAGTACTTC | CASSQDLTPRPTYEQYF
TRBJ2-1 | TRBV27 | - | many | TGTGCCAGCAGTTCCCTGAGGGGAGGAAGCGCCAATGAGCAGTTCTTC | CASSSLRGGSANEQFF
TRBJ1-3 | TRBV29-1 | - | - | TGCAGCGTTGAAGATATGAGCTCTGGAAACACCATATATTTT | CSVEDMSSGNTIYF
TRBJ1-1 | TRBV29-1 | - | many | TGCAGCGTTGTTGGGTCTGAAGCTTTCTTT | CSVVGSEAFF
TRBJ2-1 | TRBV5-6 | - | many | TGTGCCAGCAGCTTTGGTCATTATCGGGGTGAGCAGTTCTTC | CASSFGHYRGEQFF
TRBJ2-7 | TRBV5-6 | - | many | TGTGCCAGCAGCTTGGGGTTCTACGAGCAGTACTTC | CASSLGFYEQYF
TRBJ2-2 | TRBV5-1 | TRBD1 | few | TGCGCCAGCGACAGGGGAGGAGGGGAGCTGTTTTTT | CASDRGGGELFF
TRBJ1-2 | TRBV4-2 | - | - | TGTGCCAGCAGCCAAGATGGCACTTCCGGGGGCTACACCTTC | CASSQDGTSGGYTF
TRBJ2-5 | TRBV24-1 | - | few | TGTGCCACCAGTGATTTAAGTGGCGGGGCGCTCGGTCCGGTGGTGACCCAGTACTTC | CATSDLSGGALGPVVTQYF
TRBJ1-4 | TRBV11-2 | - | - | TGTGCCAGCAGCTCACCTAGGACGGGTGGAAAACTGTTTTTT | CASSSPRTGGKLFF
TRBJ2-7 | TRBV11-2 | - | - | TGTGCCAGCAGCCCCACCCAATACGAGCAGTACTTC | CASSPTQYEQYF
TRBJ1-2 | TRBV4-1 | - | many | TGCGCCAGCAGCCAAGAAGGGCACTATGGCTACACCTTC | CASSQEGHYGYTF
TRBJ2-2 | TRBV4-1 | TRBD2 | many | TGCGCCAGCAGCCTTGAGGGGCTAGCGGGGGGGCTCGGCGGGGAGCTGTTTTTT | CASSLEGLAGGLGGELFF
TRBJ1-1 | TRBV7-8 | TRBD1 | - | TGTGCCAGCAGCCGGGACAGTGGCGGCACTGAAGCTTTCTTT | CASSRDSGGTEAFF
TRBJ2-7 | TRBV7-8 | TRBD1 | few | TGTGCCAGCAGCTTAATCAGGGGACAGGGCTCCTACGAGCAGTACTTC | CASSLIRGQGSYEQYF
TRBJ1-4 | TRBV4-2 | - | - | TGTGCCAGCAGCCAAGTAACTAGGGGGATCTATGAAAAACTGTTTTTT | CASSQVTRGIYEKLFF
TRBJ2-4 | TRBV20-1 | - | many | TGCAGTGCAACCATCCGAACTCTAGCCAAAAACATTCAGTACTTC | CSATIRTLAKNIQYF
TRBJ2-1 | TRBV30 | TRBD1 | few | TGTGCCTCCACCGGGACAGAGTACAATGAGCAGTTCTTC | CASTGTEYNEQFF
TRBJ1-2 | TRBV19 | - | few | TGTGCCAGTACCATGGGGCACCTCTACACCTTC | CASTMGHLYTF
TRBJ2-7 | TRBV5-4 | - | few | TGTGCCAGCAGCTTGGAAACAGGGAGCCTCTTCGAGCAGTACTTC | CASSLETGSLFEQYF
TRBJ2-5 | TRBV29-1 | - | many | TGCAGCACTGAAACCTGGTTGGGGCGGCAAGAGACCCAGTACTTC | CSTETWLGRQETQYF
TRBJ1-5 | TRBV12-3/TRBV12-4 | - | few | TGTGCCAGCAGTTTGAACCGAGATCAGCCCCAGCATTTT | CASSLNRDQPQHF